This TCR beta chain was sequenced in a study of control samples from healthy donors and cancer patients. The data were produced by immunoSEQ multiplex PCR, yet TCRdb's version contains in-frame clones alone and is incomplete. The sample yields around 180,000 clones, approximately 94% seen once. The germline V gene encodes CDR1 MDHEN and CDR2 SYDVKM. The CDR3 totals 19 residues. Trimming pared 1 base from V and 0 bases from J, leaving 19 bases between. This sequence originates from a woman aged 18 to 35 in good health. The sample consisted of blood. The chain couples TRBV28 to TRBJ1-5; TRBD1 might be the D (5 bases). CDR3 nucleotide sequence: TGTGCCAGCAGTTTATTGTGGGCAGGGCGGAAAGTTAGCAATCAGCCCCAGCATTTT. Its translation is CASSLLWAGRKVSNQPQHF.